These 12 T cell receptor beta chains share one sample of origin, sequenced in a study of T cell responses to AZD1222 COVID-19 vaccine. The assay was immunoSEQ multiplex PCR, and TCRdb's table has in-frame clones only and misses some. The sample lists 130,000 or so clones; around 94% were seen once. The sample consisted of peripheral blood, taken on day 0 of AZD1222 vaccination. Receptor source: an adult in good health.

The chain recombines TRBV11-3 with TRBJ2-2; TRBD1 is a possible D gene (6 bases). V was pared by 3 bases and J by 2 bases, with 7 bases between. This CDR3 region has 14 residues. Germline CDR1 reads SGHNT; CDR2 reads YENEEA. CDR3 in DNA: TGTGCCAGCAGCTTCGGGACAAACACCGGGGAGCTGTTTTTT. Amino acid sequence: CASSFGTNTGELFF.

This clone was seen only a few times. The CDR3 reads CASSEVPGGPEGYSTDTQYF. The CDR3 DNA is TGTGCCAGCAGTGAAGTCCCGGGAGGGCCTGAGGGGTATAGCACAGATACGCAGTATTTT. The chain employs TRBV6-1 and TRBJ2-3; 8 bases align to TRBD2. CDR1 and CDR2 (germline): MNHNS, SASEGT. V was pared by 1 base and J by 0 bases, with 15 bases of the junction left unmatched. CDR3 size: 20 residues.

The CDR3 here is CASSPRTSGMSSYNEQFF. DNA of the CDR3: TGTGCCAGCAGTCCTCGGACTAGCGGGATGAGCTCCTACAATGAGCAGTTCTTC. V and J are TRBV6-7 and TRBJ2-1; 12 positions agree with TRBD2. TRBV6-7 is filed as an ORF, its function uncertain. Trimming removed 5 bases from V and 0 bases from J; junction bases left unmatched: 8. The CDR3 loop spans 18 amino acids.

The chain links TRBV5-1 to TRBJ1-1; a possible D gene is TRBD1 (5 bases). The CDR3 is 18 residues long. The V end was cut by 0 bases, the J end by 4 bases, with 22 bases between. Germline V gene data show CDR1 as SGHRS and CDR2 as YFSETQ. The CDR3, as DNA: TGCGCCAGCAGCTTGGCCGCCAGGGCCTCTATTTTGGGCACTGAAGCTTTCTTT. This codes for CASSLAARASILGTEAFF.

V gene TRBV10-2 combines with J gene TRBJ2-3; 7 bases are a match to TRBD1. The CDR3 is 16 amino acids. Germline values: CDR1 WSHSY, CDR2 SAAADI. V dropped 3 bases and J dropped 9; count of bases not matched to a gene: 15. CDR3 in amino acids: CASSEGWQGDQLTQYF. CDR3 bases: TGCGCCAGCAGTGAAGGTTGGCAGGGGGACCAACTGACGCAGTATTTT.

V and J are TRBV16 and TRBJ1-2; 7 bases are a match to TRBD1. Germline CDR1 reads KGHSY; CDR2 reads FQNENV. This CDR3 is 17 amino acids long. Unmatched junction bases numbered 13, after V lost 4 bases and J lost 2 bases. The CDR3 here is CASSLNPGTETNYGYTF. The CDR3 bases are TGTGCCAGCAGCCTAAACCCCGGGACAGAAACAAACTATGGCTACACCTTC.

The V gene is TRBV5-1, the J gene TRBJ2-7, with a weak D call TRBD2 (6 bases). The CDR3 has 15 residues. Trimming left V 4 bases short and J 2 bases short, with 16 bases between. Per the germline V gene, CDR1 is SGHRS and CDR2 is YFSETQ. CDR3 bases: TGCGCCAGCAGCCCGGCTTTGGGGGGAGCCTACGAGCAGTACTTC. The encoded protein is CASSPALGGAYEQYF.

The V gene is TRBV29-1, the J gene TRBJ1-1, with a possible D match to TRBD1 (5 bases). Trimming cost V 7 bases and J 8 bases, with 23 bases left between them. CDR1 is SQVTM, CDR2 ANQGSEA, per germline. The CDR3 has 14 amino acids. CDR3: CSAGIWGKGFEAFF. In nucleotides, the CDR3 is TGCAGCGCCGGGATATGGGGGAAGGGGTTCGAAGCTTTCTTT.

The chain combines TRBV12-3 or TRBV12-4 with TRBJ2-5; D is ambiguous. V was clipped by 6 bases and J by 4 bases, with 9 bases between them. The CDR3 loop spans 12 amino acids. The CDR3 nucleotides are TGTGCCAGCAGCCACTTGGTAGAGACCCAGTACTTC. Residues: CASSHLVETQYF.

The chain joins TRBV28 to TRBJ1-5, with 7 bases that match TRBD1. Germline CDR1 reads MDHEN; CDR2 reads SYDVKM. The CDR3 runs 15 residues. The ends lost 6 bases at V and 2 bases at J; junction bases unmatched: 7. The CDR3 coding sequence is TGTGCCAGCAGCTCCCTTACAGGGGGCAATCAGCCCCAGCATTTT. Protein: CASSSLTGGNQPQHF.

The rearrangement links TRBV18 to TRBJ1-2; a weak D match, TRBD1 (5 bases). Trimming stripped 3 bases from V and 8 bases from J, with 10 bases between. This CDR3 contains 12 residues. In germline, CDR1 is KGHSH, CDR2 LQKENI. The CDR3: CASSPRDLGYTF. DNA for the CDR3: TGTGCCAGCTCACCCAGGGACCTGGGCTACACCTTC.

The V call is TRBV5-6, the J call TRBJ2-3; TRBD2 agrees at 7 bases. This CDR3 has 16 residues. Germline V gene data show CDR1 as SGHDT and CDR2 as YYEEEE. The V and J ends lost 3 bases and 8 bases, in that order; junction bases with no gene match: 15. In DNA, the CDR3 is TGTGCCAGCAGCTCCCCTGGCCGGGAGGCACGTCGTACGCAGTATTTT. It yields the protein CASSSPGREARRTQYF.